This section outlines one T cell receptor (beta chain) sequence together with its context. The CDR3 is 15 residues long. CDR1 MGHRA and CDR2 YSYEKL come from the germline V gene. The V end lost 4 bases, the J end lost 0 bases, and 12 bases lay between the germline ends. Original methodology: Reference gene primer amplification gave nucleated cell count estimates. Here immunoSEQ multiplex PCR was the method, and the copy in TCRdb shows in-frame clones only, minus some. The V and J calls and clone size were taken over from that table, and D and trimming were inferred from the DNA. The profile shows 250,000 to 300,000 clones, roughly nine tenths of them singletons. Everyone who took part was roughly 18 to 89 years old, and they came from 20 to 25 US areas. This specimen comes from a study of blood T cell repertoires in COVID-19.

Specimen: PBMCs or T cells enriched from blood (not recorded which). The V and J genes are TRBV4-1 and TRBJ1-2; D is possibly TRBD1 (6 bases). This receptor was identified in a woman between 55 and 75 years old who had recovered from COVID-19. CDR3 coding DNA: TGCGCCAGCAGCCCACAGGGTACCACTAACTATGGCTACACCTTC. Translated: CASSPQGTTNYGYTF.